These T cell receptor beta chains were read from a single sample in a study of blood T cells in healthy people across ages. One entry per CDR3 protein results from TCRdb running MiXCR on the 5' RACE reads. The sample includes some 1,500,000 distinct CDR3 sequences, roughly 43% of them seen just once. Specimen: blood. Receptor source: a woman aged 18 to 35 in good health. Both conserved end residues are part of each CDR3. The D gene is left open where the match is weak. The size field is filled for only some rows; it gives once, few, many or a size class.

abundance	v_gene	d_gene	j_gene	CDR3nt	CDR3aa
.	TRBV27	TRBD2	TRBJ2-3	TGTGCCAGCAGTTTATTCTTGGGGACTAGCGGGGGGTATAGCACAGATACGCAGTATTTT	CASSLFLGTSGGYSTDTQYF
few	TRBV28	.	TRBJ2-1	TGTGCCAGCAGGGGAATAGCGGACGCTTACAATGAGCAGTTCTTC	CASRGIADAYNEQFF
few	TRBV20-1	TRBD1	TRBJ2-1	TGCAGTGCTGGAGAGGTGGGGACAGGGGGGTACAATGAGCAGTTCTTC	CSAGEVGTGGYNEQFF
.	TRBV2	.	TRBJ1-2	TGTGCCAGCAGTGGTACGGGGATGAACTATGGCTACACCTTC	CASSGTGMNYGYTF
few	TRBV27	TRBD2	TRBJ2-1	TGTGCCAGCAGTTTCGGACTAGCGGGCATACCGCAGTTCTTC	CASSFGLAGIPQFF
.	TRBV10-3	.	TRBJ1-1	TGTGCCATCAGTCCCGGCTTAGAGGGGAGGAGGAACACTGAAGCTTTCTTT	CAISPGLEGRRNTEAFF
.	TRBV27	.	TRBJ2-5	TGTGCCAGCAGTGTTACCAGGGAGGCGACCCAGTACTTC	CASSVTREATQYF
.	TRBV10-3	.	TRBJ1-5	TGTGCCATCAGTGTGGATGTATCTCAGCCCCAGCATTTT	CAISVDVSQPQHF
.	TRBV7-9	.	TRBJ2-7	TGTGCCAGCAGCTTAGCCAATCCCAGCTCCGCCTACGAGCAGTACTTC	CASSLANPSSAYEQYF
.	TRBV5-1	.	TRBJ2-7	TGCGCCAAACTAACCTCCTACGAGCAGTACTTC	CAKLTSYEQYF
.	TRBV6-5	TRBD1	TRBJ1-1	TGTGCCAGCAGTTCGTTGACAGGGAAGAGCACTGAAGCTTTCTTT	CASSSLTGKSTEAFF
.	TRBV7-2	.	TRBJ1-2	TGTGCCAGCAGCTCCGCGGCGATCTATGGCTACACCTTC	CASSSAAIYGYTF
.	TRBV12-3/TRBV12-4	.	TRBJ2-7	TGTGCCAGCAGATCCGCGACCGGGGCCTACAATGAGCAGTACTTC	CASRSATGAYNEQYF
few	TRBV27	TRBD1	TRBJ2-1	TGTGCCAGCAAACAGGGGTCTTCCTCCTACAATGAGCAGTTCTTC	CASKQGSSSYNEQFF
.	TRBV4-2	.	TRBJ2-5	TGTGCCAGCAGCCAAGATATTCGGAGAGGGGGAGAGACCCAGTACTTC	CASSQDIRRGGETQYF
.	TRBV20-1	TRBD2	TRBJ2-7	TGCAGTGCTAGAGATAGGACTAGCGGGAGGAACGAGCAGTACTTC	CSARDRTSGRNEQYF
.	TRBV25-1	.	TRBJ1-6	TGTGCCAGCAGTGGAGGACACGGCTCCTATAATTCACCCCTCCACTTT	CASSGGHGSYNSPLHF
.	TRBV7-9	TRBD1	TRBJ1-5	TGTACCAGCAGCTTAGGGACAGTCAATCAGCCCCAGCATTTT	CTSSLGTVNQPQHF
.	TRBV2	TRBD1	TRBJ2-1	TGTGCCAGCAGGGCGGGACAGGGGGCTTGGAATGAGCAGTTCTTC	CASRAGQGAWNEQFF
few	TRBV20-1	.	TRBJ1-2	TGCAGTGCTCTCGAGTTGGGAGGCTACACCTTC	CSALELGGYTF
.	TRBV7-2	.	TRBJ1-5	TGTGCCAGCAGCTTAGCCCGGGACGGGTATCAGCCCCAGCATTTT	CASSLARDGYQPQHF
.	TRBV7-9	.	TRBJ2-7	TGTGCCAGCAGCTCGACCTGGGACGACGGATACGAGCAGTACTTC	CASSSTWDDGYEQYF
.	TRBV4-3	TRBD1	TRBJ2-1	TGCGCCAGCAGCCAAGATACGGACAGGGCATACAATGAGCAGTTCTTC	CASSQDTDRAYNEQFF
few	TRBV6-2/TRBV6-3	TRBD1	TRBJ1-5	TGTGCCAGCAGTCGACAGGGACCCAAGAATCAGCCCCAGCATTTT	CASSRQGPKNQPQHF
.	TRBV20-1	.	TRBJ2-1	TGCAGTGCTAGAGATGTCGGGGGCTCCTACAATGAGCAGTTCTTC	CSARDVGGSYNEQFF
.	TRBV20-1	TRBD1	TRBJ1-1	TGCAGTGCACAGGGACAGGCGTTCACTGAAGCTTTCTTT	CSAQGQAFTEAFF
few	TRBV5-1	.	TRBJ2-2	TGCGCCGTCTCGGCGGGGGCCCGAGGAACCGGGGAGCTGTTTTTT	CAVSAGARGTGELFF
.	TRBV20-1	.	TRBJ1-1	TGCAGTGCTAGAGATGTCAAACCGAACACTGAAGCTTTCTTT	CSARDVKPNTEAFF
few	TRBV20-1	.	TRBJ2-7	TGCAGTGCTAGAGACCACACAGGGTTCGAGCAGTACTTC	CSARDHTGFEQYF
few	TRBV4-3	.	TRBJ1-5	TGCGCCAGCAGCAGGGCCCCGGGAGTCAATCAGCCCCAGCATTTT	CASSRAPGVNQPQHF
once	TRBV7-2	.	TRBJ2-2	TGTGCCAGCAGCTTAGCTAACACAGCTCCCGGGGAGCTGTTTTTT	CASSLANTAPGELFF
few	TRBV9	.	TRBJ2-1	TGTGCCAGCAGCGTAGACGCGTGGTCCTACAATGAGCAGTTCTTC	CASSVDAWSYNEQFF
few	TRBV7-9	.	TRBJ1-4	TGTGCCAGCAGCTTAGTGGGGGCTGGTGAAAAACTGTTTTTT	CASSLVGAGEKLFF
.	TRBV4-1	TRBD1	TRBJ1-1	TGCGCCAGCAGCCAAGCGGACAGGATAAACACTGAAGCTTTCTTT	CASSQADRINTEAFF
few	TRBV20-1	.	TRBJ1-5	TGCAGTGCTAGGGGTACAGGAGGGATTAGCAATCAGCCCCAGCATTTT	CSARGTGGISNQPQHF
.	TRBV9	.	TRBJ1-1	TGTGCCAGCAGCGGACAAACGCAGGGGCTAGGGGAAGCTTTCTTT	CASSGQTQGLGEAFF
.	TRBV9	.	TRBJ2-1	TGTGCCAGCAGCGTAGGACTCCAGTTCTTC	CASSVGLQFF
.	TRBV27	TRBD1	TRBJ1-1	TGTGCCAGCAGTTTATTCGGGACAGGGGTTACTGAAGCTTTCTTT	CASSLFGTGVTEAFF
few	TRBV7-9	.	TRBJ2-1	TGTGCCAGCAGCAACCGGGACTCCCGCCCGCACAATGAGCAGTTCTTC	CASSNRDSRPHNEQFF
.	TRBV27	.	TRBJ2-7	TGTGCCAGCAGTTTACGGGGACGGAACTACGAGCAGTACTTC	CASSLRGRNYEQYF
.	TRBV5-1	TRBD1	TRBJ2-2	TGCGCCAGCAGCCCCGACAGGGGGCAGTACACCGGGGAGCTGTTTTTT	CASSPDRGQYTGELFF
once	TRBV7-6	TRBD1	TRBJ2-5	TGTGCCAGCAGCCGCGGACAGGGTTACAATGAGCAGTACTTC	CASSRGQGYNEQYF
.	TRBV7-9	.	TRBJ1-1	TGTGCCAGCAACTTAGACCCTGAAGCTTTCTTT	CASNLDPEAFF
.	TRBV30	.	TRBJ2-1	TGTGCCTGGAGTACGGGACCCAACCGTAATGAGCAGTTCTTC	CAWSTGPNRNEQFF
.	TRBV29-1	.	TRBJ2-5	TGCAGCGTTGTGGGGGGATCAAGAGGGACCCAGTACTTC	CSVVGGSRGTQYF
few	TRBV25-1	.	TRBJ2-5	TGTGCCAGCAGTGAATCCGACAGCACGGTAGACCAGTACTTC	CASSESDSTVDQYF